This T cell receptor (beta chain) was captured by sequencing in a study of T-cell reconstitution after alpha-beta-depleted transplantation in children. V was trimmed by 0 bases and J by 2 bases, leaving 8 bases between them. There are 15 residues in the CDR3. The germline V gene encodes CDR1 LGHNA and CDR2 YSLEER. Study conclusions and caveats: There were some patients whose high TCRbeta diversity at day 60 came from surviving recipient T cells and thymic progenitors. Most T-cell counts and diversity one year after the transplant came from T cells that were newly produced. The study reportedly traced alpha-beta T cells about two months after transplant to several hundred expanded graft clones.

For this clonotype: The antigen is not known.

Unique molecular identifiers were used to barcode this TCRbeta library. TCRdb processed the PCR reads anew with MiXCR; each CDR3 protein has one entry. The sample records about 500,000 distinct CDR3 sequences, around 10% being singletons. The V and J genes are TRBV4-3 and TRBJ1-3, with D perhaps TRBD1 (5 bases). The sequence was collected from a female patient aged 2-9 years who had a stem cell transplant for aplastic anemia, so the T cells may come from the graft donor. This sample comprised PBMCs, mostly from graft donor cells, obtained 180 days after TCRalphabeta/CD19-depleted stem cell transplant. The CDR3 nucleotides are TGCGCCAGCAGCCAAGATTCAGGGACTGGAAACACCATATATTTT. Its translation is CASSQDSGTGNTIYF.